Described below is a single T cell receptor (beta chain) sequence and its context. This clonotype showed up many times. Its antigen has not been determined. No per-base quality is available; no much larger clone lies one base away. V ends up 6 bases short and J 6 bases short, with an unmatched junction base count of 13. From cysteine to phenylalanine, the CDR3 is 15 amino acids long. The kept DNA is CDR3 alone, 45 bases in frame from the first base. The data were taken from a study of blood T cells in healthy people across ages (dated by TCRdb to the mid-2010s). Turning to the overall study: In model experiments, roughly one uniquely barcoded TCR beta cDNA molecule per two T cells was captured by template switching. Using deep sequencing normalized with unique cDNA molecular identifiers, the study measured how TCR beta repertoire diversity changes with age. The donors were divided into four age groups: young (average approximately 17 years), middle-aged (about 39), aged (approximately 62) and long-lived (about 80). To avoid experimental bias, donors of different ages were distributed randomly across sequencing lanes. The study analyzed two additional independent replicas of 1 million unique cDNA reads from the same blood draw for two donors, one aged 18 to 30 and one aged 80 or older.

Overall study outcomes, separate from this receptor: Estimates of total diversity based on one million sequenced T cells were regarded as lower bounds and as underestimates. Observed TCR beta diversity per million T cells fell roughly linearly with age, and a significant reduction was already apparent by age around 39. Because profiling used bulk unsorted PBMCs, naive and antigen-experienced compartments could not be compared conclusively. The CMV infection status of donors was not known, potentially confounding age-related changes in expanded clonotypes. Compared with the aged group, more naive CD4+ T cells, fewer expanded clones and increased TCR diversity were shown by the long-lived group, suggesting age selection. Observed TCR beta diversity correlated strongly with the percentage of naive T cells measured by flow cytometry.

Library creation used 5' RACE. The sequencer listed for this sample is Illumina HiSeq 2500. A second PCR of about 6 to 11 cycles was run with a J-beta primer mix and a sample-barcoded 5' primer. A unique molecular identifier was introduced onto each TCR beta cDNA molecule by a template-switch 5' adaptor carrying 12 random nucleotides. Each sample yielded at least 2.5 million CDR3-containing paired-end reads. First-strand cDNA synthesis was performed from all RNA using the Mint cDNA synthesis kit, with priming by a TRBC-specific oligonucleotide. All cDNA was treated with uracil-DNA glycosylase and then went through a first 18-cycle PCR with the universal primers M1SS and BC2_uni_R. Concerning the study's data processing: Each sample was normalized by randomly selecting 1 million high-quality reads, each carrying a distinct molecular identifier. Reads with shared molecular identifiers were discarded instead of being binned into consensus sequences. MiTCR, with a Q25 quality threshold and the strictest error-elimination algorithm, was used for CDR3 identification, clonotype clustering and error correction. Lower-bound total TCR beta diversity was estimated with a nonparametric unseen species model using Euler transformation. TCRdb reprocessing: public reads trimmed at Q25 with fastp, clones called with MiXCR, in-frame beta chains kept. Rows with one shared CDR3 protein collapse into an entry with the most common genes and DNA. The V and J calls, along with clone size, are taken from TCRdb and not from the paper's own processing. This sample gives fewer than 900,000 distinct CDR3 sequences in total; 30% to 45% of them show up just once. The ten most abundant clones make up 10% to 15% of the sample.

The donors were a few dozen Caucasian individuals from Russia, aged 6 to 90 years, who were systemically healthy. Around 9.7 milliliters of peripheral blood were collected from each donor into EDTA-treated Vacutainer tubes. PBMCs were isolated by Ficoll-Paque density-gradient centrifugation, with at least 6.5 million obtained per sample. Trizol reagent was used to extract total RNA from the PBMCs, yielding at least 5 micrograms per sample. The percentages of naive CD45RAhigh/CD27high T cells were determined by flow cytometry on a PBMC aliquot from every donor. Material for sequencing was blood. The V and J genes are TRBV12-3 or TRBV12-4 and TRBJ1-2; the junction holds 7 bases that match TRBD1. This TCR came from a man aged 18 to 35 in good health. The DNA is as follows: TGTGCCAGCAGATCCAGTAGACAGGGTCAGGATGGCTACACCTTC. Its amino acids are CASRSSRQGQDGYTF.